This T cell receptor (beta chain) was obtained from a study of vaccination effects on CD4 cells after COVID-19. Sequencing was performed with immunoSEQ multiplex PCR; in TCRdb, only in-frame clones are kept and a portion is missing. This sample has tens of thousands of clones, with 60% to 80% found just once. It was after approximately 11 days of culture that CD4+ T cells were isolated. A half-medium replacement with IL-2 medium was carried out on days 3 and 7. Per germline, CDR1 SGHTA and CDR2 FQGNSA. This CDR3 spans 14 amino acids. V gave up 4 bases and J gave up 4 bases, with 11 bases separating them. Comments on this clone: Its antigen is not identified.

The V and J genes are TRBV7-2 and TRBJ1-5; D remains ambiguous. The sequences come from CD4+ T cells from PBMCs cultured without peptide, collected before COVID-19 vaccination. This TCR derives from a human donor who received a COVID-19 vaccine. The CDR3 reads CASSSGLGNQPQHF. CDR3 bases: TGTGCCAGCAGCTCCGGATTGGGGAATCAGCCCCAGCATTTT.